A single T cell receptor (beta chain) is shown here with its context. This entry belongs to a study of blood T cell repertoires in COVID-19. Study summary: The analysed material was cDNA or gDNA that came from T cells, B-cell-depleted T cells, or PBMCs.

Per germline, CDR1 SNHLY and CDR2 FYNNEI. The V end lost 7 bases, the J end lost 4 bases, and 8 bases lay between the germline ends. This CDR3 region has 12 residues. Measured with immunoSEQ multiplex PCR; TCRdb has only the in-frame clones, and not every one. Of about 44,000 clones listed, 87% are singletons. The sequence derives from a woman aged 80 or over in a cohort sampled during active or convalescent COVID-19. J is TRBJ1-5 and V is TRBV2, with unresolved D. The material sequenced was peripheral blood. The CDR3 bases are TGTGCCAGCACTACGTCTAATCAGCCCCAGCATTTT. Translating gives CASTTSNQPQHF.